This TCR beta chain was retrieved from a study of CD8+ T cells in alopecia areata. Study information: Percent of scalp involved defined treated patients' severity scores.

CDR1 and CDR2 (germline): GTSNPN, SVGIG (reference sequence). The CDR3 has 11 residues. Trimming took 4 bases from V and 7 from J, leaving 10 bases between them. RNA extraction was followed by reverse transcription into cDNA, which acted as the sequencing template. Sequenced by immunoSEQ multiplex PCR; TCRdb stores in-frame clones only, minus some. The sample lists around 300,000 clones, about three fifths occurring once. As to treatment: oral pan-JAK inhibitor, 5-10 mg twice daily. Whole-study results and caveats: Within the top 100, expanded CD8+ clones significantly decreased with tofacitinib, as did scalp clonality. Researchers reported that TCR sharing among patients proved less clear than in mice, possibly HLA-linked.

About this clone: The antigen is unknown.

This receptor was identified in a human donor with alopecia areata. Source: CD4+ T cells sorted from blood, taken at week 52, from a patient treated with tofacitinib. The V and J genes are TRBV30 and TRBJ1-2, with D unresolved. The CDR3 nucleotides are TGTGCCTGGACGTCAGGTGGTGGCTACACCTTC. This translates into CAWTSGGGYTF.